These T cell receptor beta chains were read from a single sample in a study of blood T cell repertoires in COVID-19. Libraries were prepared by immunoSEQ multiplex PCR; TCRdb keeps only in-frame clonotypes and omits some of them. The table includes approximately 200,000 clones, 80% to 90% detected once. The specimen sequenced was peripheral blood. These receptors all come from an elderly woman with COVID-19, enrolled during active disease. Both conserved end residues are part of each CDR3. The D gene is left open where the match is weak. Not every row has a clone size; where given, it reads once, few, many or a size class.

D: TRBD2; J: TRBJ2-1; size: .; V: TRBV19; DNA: TGTGCCAGTAGTATGATGAAGCGGGGGGGCGGTGAGCAGTTCTTC; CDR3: CASSMMKRGGGEQFF
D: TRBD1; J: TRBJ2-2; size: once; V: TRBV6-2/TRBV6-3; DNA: TGTGCCAGCAGTTCCGGGACAGGGGGCCACGGGGAGCTGTTTTTT; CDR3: CASSSGTGGHGELFF
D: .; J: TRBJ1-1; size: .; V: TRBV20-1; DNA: TGCAGTGCTAATGATCAGGGGATGAACACTGAAGCTTTCTTT; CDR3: CSANDQGMNTEAFF
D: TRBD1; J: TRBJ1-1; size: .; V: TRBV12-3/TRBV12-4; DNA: TGTGCCAGCACCGTGACAGGGGGGACTGTAGCTTTCTTT; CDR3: CASTVTGGTVAFF
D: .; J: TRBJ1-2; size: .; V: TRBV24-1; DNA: TGTGCCACCAGTGATTTCGGAGTAGACTATGGCTACACCTTC; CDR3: CATSDFGVDYGYTF
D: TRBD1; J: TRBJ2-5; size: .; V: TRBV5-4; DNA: TGTGCCAGCAGCCCGGGACAGCCCCAAGAGACCCAGTACTTC; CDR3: CASSPGQPQETQYF
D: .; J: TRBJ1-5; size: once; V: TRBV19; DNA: TGTGCCAGCCAAGACACAGACAGCTATAGCAATCAGCCCCAGCATTTT; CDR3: CASQDTDSYSNQPQHF
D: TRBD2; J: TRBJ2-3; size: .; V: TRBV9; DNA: TGTGCCAGCAGCCTCAAAGGCGGGGGGGCAGCAGATACGCAGTATTTT; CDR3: CASSLKGGGAADTQYF
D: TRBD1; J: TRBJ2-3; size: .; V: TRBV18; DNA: TGTGCCAGCTCACCCATTGCGACGACAGGGGGAACAGATACGCAGTATTTT; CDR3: CASSPIATTGGTDTQYF
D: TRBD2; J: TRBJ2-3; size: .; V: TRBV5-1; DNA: TGCGCCAGCAGCTTGGAGTGGACTAGCGGGGACCCAGATACGCAGTATTTT; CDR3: CASSLEWTSGDPDTQYF
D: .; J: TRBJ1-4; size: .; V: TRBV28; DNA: TGTGCCAGCAGTTTTGGTCCAGCAACTAATGAAAAACTGTTTTTT; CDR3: CASSFGPATNEKLFF
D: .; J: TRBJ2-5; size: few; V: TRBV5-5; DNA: TGTGCCAGCAGGCGGGCAGGGGAAGAGACCCAGTACTTC; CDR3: CASRRAGEETQYF
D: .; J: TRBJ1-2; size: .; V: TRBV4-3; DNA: TGCGCCAGCAGCCAAGAGCGAGTTAACTATGGCTACACCTTC; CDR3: CASSQERVNYGYTF
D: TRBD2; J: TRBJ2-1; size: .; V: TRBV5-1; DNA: TGCGCCAGCAGCACGGGACTAGCGGGGGGCGAGCAGTTCTTC; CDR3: CASSTGLAGGEQFF
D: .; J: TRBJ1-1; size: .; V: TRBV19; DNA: TGTGCCCTAGGGGCACCTACAGGGAAGCACACTGAAGCTTTCTTT; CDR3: CALGAPTGKHTEAFF
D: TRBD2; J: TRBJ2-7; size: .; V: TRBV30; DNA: TGTGCCTGGAACGGGGGGGGACTGTCAACCTACGAGCAGTACTTC; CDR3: CAWNGGGLSTYEQYF
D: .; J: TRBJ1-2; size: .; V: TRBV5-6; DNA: TGTGCCAGCAGCTTATCACCAGGGCTCCAATATGGCTACACCTTC; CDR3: CASSLSPGLQYGYTF
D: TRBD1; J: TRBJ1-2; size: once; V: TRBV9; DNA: TGTGCCAGCAGCCCACCGCCGGCGCGACAGGGCGGTTATGGCTACACCTTC; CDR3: CASSPPPARQGGYGYTF
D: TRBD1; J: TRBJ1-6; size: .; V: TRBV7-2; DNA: TGTGCCAGCAGCTCCTCCGGAGGGGGCGCGGAGTCACCCCTCCACTTT; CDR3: CASSSSGGGAESPLHF
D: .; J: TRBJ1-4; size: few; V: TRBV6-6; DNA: TGTGCCAGCAGTTACTCTGCCGGGACTGGGAGTGAAAAACTGTTTTTT; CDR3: CASSYSAGTGSEKLFF
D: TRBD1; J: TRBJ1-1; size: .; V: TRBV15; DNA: TGTGCCACCAGCAGGGACAGGGTAGATTGGAAAGCTTTCTTT; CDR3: CATSRDRVDWKAFF
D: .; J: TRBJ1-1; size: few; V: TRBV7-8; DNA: TGTGCCAGCAGCCGAACAGGGCAAACTGAAGCTTTCTTT; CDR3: CASSRTGQTEAFF
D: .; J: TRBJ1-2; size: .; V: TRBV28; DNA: TGTGCCAGCAGTTTATACGCGGGGACCCCTGGGTATGGCTACACCTTC; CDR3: CASSLYAGTPGYGYTF
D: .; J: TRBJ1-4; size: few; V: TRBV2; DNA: TGTGCCAGCTCCGGGACTCTTAGGGCTAATGAAAAACTGTTTTTT; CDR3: CASSGTLRANEKLFF
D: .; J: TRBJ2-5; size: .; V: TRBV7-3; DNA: TGTGCCAGCAGCTTAAGCCCGGGGGAGACCCAGTACTTC; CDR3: CASSLSPGETQYF
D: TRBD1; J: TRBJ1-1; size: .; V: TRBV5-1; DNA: TGCGCCAGCAGCCCAGGGGGCCTGCAAGCTTTCTTT; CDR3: CASSPGGLQAFF
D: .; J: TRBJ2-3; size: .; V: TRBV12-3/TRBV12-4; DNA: TGTGCCAGCAGCCTTAGACAGGCAGATACGCAGTATTTT; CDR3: CASSLRQADTQYF
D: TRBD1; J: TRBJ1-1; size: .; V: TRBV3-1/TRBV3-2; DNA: TGTGCCAGCAGCCTTAGGACAGGTTTGAACACTGAAGCTTTCTTT; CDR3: CASSLRTGLNTEAFF
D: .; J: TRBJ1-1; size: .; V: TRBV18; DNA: TGTGCCAGCTCCCTATCTCAGGACACTGAAGCTTTCTTT; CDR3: CASSLSQDTEAFF
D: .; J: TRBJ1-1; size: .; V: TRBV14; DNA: TGTGCCAGCAGCCGAGGGGGTACTGAAGCTTTCTTT; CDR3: CASSRGGTEAFF
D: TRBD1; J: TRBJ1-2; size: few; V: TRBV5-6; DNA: TGTGCCAGCAGCGTGACAGGGGGCTACGGCTACACCTTC; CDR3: CASSVTGGYGYTF
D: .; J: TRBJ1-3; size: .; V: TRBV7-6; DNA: TGTGCCAGCAGCTTAGGCATTCCGAGCTCTGGAAACACCATATATTTT; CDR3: CASSLGIPSSGNTIYF
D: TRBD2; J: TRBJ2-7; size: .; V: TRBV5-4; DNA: TGTGCCAGCAGCTTGGGAGCTAGCGGGAGGTACGAGCAGTACTTC; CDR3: CASSLGASGRYEQYF
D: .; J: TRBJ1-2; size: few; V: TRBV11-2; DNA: TGTGCCAGCAGCTTCTCAGATTCCTATGGCTACACCTTC; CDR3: CASSFSDSYGYTF
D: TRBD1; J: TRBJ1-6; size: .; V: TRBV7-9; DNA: TGTGCCAGCAGGAGGACAGGGGTGGATTCACCCCTCCACTTT; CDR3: CASRRTGVDSPLHF
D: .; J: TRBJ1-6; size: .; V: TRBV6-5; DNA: TGTGCCAGCAGTTCCCCGGCAGCGGATTCACCCCTCCACTTT; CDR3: CASSSPAADSPLHF
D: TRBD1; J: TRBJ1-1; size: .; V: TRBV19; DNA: TGTGCCAGTAAGACAGGGGTAAACACTGAAGCTTTCTTT; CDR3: CASKTGVNTEAFF
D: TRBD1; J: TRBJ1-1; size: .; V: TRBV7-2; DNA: TGTGCCAGCAGCTTCCACAGGGGGGGAGCTGAAGCTTTCTTT; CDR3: CASSFHRGGAEAFF
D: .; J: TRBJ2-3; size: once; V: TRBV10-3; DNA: TGTGCCATCAGTGAGTCTAACACAGATACGCAGTATTTT; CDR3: CAISESNTDTQYF
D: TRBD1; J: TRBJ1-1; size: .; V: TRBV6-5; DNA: TGTGCCAGCAGCGAGACAGGGGGTAGATCTGAAGCTTTCTTT; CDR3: CASSETGGRSEAFF
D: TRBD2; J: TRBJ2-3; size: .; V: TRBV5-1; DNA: TGCGCCAGCAGCTCCTACCTGACTAGCGGGGTTACAGATACGCAGTATTTT; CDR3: CASSSYLTSGVTDTQYF
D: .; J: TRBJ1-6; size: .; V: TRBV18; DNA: TGTGCCAGCTCACCAGAAGCCCGCGATTCACCCCTCCACTTT; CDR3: CASSPEARDSPLHF
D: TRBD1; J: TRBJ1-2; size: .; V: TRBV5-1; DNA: TGCGCCAGCAGCCGCGGGACAGGGTACAACTATGGCTACACCTTC; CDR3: CASSRGTGYNYGYTF
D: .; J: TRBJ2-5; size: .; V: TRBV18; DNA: TGTGCCAGCTCACCACTGCAGGGATCGGAAGAGACCCAGTACTTC; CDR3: CASSPLQGSEETQYF
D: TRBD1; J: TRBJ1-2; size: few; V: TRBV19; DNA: TGTGCCAGTAGTACCCTACAGGGGTCTTACGGCTACACCTTC; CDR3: CASSTLQGSYGYTF
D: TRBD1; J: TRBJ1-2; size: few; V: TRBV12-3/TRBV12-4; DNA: TGTGCCAGCAGACTGGACAGGGTCCATGGCTACACCTTC; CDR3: CASRLDRVHGYTF
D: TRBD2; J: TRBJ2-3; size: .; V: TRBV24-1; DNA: TGTGCCACCAGTGAACTAGCGTCGAATACGCAGTATTTT; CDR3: CATSELASNTQYF
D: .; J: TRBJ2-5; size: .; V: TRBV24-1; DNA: TGTGCCACCAGTGACGATACTAAAGAGACCCAGTACTTC; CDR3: CATSDDTKETQYF
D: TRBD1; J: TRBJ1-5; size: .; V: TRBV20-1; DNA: TGCAGTGCTAGTGTTGGAGGGGACAGGGGTCAGCCCCAGCATTTT; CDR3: CSASVGGDRGQPQHF
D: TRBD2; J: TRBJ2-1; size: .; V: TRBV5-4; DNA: TGTGCCAGCAGCGCCGGACTAGCGGGCTCCTACAATGAGCAGTTCTTC; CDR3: CASSAGLAGSYNEQFF
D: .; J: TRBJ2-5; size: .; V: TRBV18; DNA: TGTGCCAGCTCGAAACTCTTACAGGGCAGTGGAGAGACCCAGTACTTC; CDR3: CASSKLLQGSGETQYF
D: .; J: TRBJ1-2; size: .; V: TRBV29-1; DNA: TGCAGCGTTGAACAGGGAATCAGAAACTATGGCTACACCTTC; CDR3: CSVEQGIRNYGYTF
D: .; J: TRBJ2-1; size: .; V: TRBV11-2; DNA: .; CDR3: CASSLDMVAGGSEFF